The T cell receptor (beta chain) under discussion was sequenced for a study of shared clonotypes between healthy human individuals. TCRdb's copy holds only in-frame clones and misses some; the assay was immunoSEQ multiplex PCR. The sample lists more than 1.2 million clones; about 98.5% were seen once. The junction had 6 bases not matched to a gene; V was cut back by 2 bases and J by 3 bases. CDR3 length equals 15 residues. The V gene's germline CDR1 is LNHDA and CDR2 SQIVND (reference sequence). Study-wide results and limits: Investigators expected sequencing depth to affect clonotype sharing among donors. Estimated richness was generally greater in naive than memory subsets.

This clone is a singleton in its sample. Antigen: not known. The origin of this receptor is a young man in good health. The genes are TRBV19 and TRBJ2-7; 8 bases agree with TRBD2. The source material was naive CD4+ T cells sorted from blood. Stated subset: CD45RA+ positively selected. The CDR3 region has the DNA TGTGCCAGTAGTATATCAAGCGGGAGTGTCTACGAGCAGTACTTC. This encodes CASSISSGSVYEQYF.